This TCR beta chain was observed in a study of cytomegalovirus exposure and HLA in healthy donors. Study-level results: 150 to 200 TCR beta chains were listed as cytomegalovirus-associated. Clusters of TCRs from the first cohort tended to co-occur in the roughly 120 validation repertoires (as a later analysis found). Among the CMV-associated chains, three were confirmed in vitro as specific for CMV antigens. Reports showed the classifier diagnosing cytomegalovirus status with high specificity and sensitivity.

This CDR3 has 13 residues. Trimming took 9 bases from V and 5 from J; bases not matched to a gene: 4. The germline gives CDR1 SGHRS, CDR2 YFSETQ. In the case of this clone: No antigen is known for it.

Method: immunoSEQ multiplex PCR; TCRdb's copy keeps in-frame clones and lacks some. The table shows 130,000 or so clones, with over 75% occurring only once. Sequenced sample: PBMCs. This chain connects TRBV5-1 to TRBJ2-3; 12 positions match TRBD1. The source is a woman younger than 45 in good health and CMV-seronegative. The CDR3 bases are TGCGCCACCGGGACAGGGGGCAAAGATACGCAGTATTTT. Translating gives CATGTGGKDTQYF.